This paragraph reports one TCR beta chain. The cohort comprised adults aged 18 to 89 years residing in 24 US areas. Cohorts were determined from participant-reported clinical history. Recovery meant two consecutive negative NP/OP PCR tests, professional clearance, or resolved symptoms. The CDR3 is made up of 13 amino acids. V shed 5 bases and J 7 bases; nucleotides not matched to a gene: 4. Germline lookup yields CDR1 MGHDK and CDR2 SYGVNS. This sample stems from a study of blood T cell repertoires in COVID-19. In the study overall: Sources were T cells, B-cell-depleted T cells, or PBMCs; the material itself was cDNA or gDNA.

The method was immunoSEQ multiplex PCR; TCRdb's version includes in-frame clones alone and lacks a portion of them. Found here are 300,000 to 350,000 clones, approximately 88% of them singletons; the top ten hold about 5%. This chain joins TRBV25-1 and TRBJ1-4; TRBD1 aligns across 7 bases. What was sequenced was PBMCs or T cells enriched from blood (not recorded which). This clonotype was sampled from a man aged 30 to 39 who had recovered from COVID-19. CDR3 in amino acids: CASSPTGTEKLFF. The CDR3 DNA is TGTGCCAGCAGTCCGACAGGGACTGAAAAACTGTTTTTT.